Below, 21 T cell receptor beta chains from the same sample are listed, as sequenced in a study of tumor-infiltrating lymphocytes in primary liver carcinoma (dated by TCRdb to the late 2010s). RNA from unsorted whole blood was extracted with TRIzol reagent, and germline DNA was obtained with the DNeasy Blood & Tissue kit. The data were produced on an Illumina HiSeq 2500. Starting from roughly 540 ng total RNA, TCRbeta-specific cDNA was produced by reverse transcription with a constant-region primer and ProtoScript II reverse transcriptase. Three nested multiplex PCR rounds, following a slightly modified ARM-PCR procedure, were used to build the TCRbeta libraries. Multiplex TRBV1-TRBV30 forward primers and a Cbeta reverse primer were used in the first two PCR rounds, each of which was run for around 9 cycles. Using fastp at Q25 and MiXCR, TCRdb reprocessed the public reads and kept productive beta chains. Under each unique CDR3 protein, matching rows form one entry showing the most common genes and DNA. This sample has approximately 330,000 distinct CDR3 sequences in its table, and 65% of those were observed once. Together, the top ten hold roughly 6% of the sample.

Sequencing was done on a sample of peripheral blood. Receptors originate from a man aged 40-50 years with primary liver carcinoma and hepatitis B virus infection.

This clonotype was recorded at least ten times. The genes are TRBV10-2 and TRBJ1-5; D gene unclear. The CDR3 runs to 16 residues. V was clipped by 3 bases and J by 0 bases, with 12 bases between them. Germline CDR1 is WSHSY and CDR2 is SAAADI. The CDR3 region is CASSDWWEGSNQPQHF. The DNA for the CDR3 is TGCGCCAGCAGTGATTGGTGGGAGGGTAGCAATCAGCCCCAGCATTTT.

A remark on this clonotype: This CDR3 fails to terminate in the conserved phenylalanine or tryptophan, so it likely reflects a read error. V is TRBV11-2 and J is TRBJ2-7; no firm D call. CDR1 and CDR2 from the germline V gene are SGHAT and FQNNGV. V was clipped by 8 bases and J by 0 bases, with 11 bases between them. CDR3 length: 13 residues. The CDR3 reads CASRMGSSYEQYS. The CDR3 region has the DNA TGTGCCAGCCGAATGGGTAGCTCCTACGAGCAGTACTCC.

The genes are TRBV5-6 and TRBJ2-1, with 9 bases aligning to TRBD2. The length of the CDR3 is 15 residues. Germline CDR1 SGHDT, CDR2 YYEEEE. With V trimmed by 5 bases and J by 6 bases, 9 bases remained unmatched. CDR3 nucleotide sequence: TGTGCCAGCAGTTTACCCCGGACTAGCGCCAATGAGCAGTTCTTC. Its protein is CASSLPRTSANEQFF.

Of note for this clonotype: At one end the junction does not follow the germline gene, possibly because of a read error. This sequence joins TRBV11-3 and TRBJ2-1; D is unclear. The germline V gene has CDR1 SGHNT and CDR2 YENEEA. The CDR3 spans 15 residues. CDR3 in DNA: TGTGCCAGCAGCTCAGAATTAAGCTCCTACGATGAGCAGTTCTTC. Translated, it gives CASSSELSSYDEQFF.

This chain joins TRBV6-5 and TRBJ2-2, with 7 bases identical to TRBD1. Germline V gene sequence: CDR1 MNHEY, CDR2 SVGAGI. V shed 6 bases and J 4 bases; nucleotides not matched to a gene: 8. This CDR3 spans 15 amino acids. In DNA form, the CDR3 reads TGTGCCAGCAGGACAGGGCTATTCGGCACCGGGGAGCTGTTTTTT. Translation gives CASRTGLFGTGELFF.

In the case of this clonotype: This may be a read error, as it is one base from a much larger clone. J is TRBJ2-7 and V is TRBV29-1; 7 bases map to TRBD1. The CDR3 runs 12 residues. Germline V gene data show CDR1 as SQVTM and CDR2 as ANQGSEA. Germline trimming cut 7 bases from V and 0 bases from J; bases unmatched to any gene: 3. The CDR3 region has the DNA TGCAGCGAAAGGGACAGCTCCTACGAGCAGTACTTC. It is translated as CSERDSSYEQYF.

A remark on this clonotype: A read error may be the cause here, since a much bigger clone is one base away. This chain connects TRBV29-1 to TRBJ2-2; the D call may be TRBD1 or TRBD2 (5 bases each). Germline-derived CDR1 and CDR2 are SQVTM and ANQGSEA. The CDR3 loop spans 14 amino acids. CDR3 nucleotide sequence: TGCAACGTTGGGCAGGGAGTGAACACCGGGGAGCTGTTTTTT. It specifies CNVGQGVNTGELFF.

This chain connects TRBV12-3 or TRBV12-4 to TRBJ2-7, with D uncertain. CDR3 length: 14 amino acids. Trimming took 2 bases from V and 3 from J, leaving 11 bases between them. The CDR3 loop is CASSLTDLYYEQYF. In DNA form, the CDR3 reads TGTGCCAGCAGTTTAACAGACTTATACTACGAGCAGTACTTC.

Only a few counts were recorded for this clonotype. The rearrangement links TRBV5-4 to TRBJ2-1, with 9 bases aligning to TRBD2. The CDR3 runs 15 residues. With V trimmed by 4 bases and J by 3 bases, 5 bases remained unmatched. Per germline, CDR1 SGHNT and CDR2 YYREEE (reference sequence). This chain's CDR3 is CASSVAGVDYNEQFF. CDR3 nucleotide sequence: TGTGCCAGCAGCGTAGCGGGAGTGGACTACAATGAGCAGTTCTTC.

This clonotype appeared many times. CDR3 coding DNA: TGCGCCAGCAGCCAATACTCAAAGATCTACGAGCAGTACTTC. Translating it yields CASSQYSKIYEQYF. The chain recombines TRBV4-1 with TRBJ2-7; D is ambiguous. The V gene lost 2 bases and the J gene lost 3 bases, with 11 bases spanning the gap. This CDR3 has 14 amino acids. Germline values: CDR1 MGHRA, CDR2 YSYEKL.

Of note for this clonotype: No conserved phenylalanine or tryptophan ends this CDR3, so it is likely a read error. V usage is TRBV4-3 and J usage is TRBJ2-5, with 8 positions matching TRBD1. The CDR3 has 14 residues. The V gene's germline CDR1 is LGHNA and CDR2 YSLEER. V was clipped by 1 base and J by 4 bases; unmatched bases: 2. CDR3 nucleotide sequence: TGCGCCAGCAGCCAAGGACAGGGGCCAGAGACCCAGTACTAC. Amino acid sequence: CASSQGQGPETQYY.

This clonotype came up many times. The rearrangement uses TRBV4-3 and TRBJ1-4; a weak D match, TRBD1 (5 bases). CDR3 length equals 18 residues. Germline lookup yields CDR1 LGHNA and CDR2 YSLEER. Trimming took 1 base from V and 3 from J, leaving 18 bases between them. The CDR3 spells CASSQAPSGGAPNEKLFF. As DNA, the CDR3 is TGCGCCAGCAGCCAAGCTCCATCGGGCGGGGCGCCTAATGAAAAACTGTTTTTT.

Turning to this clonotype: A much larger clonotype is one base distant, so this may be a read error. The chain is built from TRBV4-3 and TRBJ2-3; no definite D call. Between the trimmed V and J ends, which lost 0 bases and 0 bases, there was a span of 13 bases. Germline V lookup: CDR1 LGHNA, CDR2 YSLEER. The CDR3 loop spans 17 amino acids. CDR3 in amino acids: CASSQDLPATSTDTQYF. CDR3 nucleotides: TGCGCCAGCAGCCAAGATCTCCCGGCAACTAGCACAGATACGCAGTATTTT.

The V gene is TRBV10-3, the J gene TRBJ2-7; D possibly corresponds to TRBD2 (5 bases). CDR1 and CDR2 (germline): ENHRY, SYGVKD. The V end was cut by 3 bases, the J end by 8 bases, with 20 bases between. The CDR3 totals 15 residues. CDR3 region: CAISDPTNGIPQQYF. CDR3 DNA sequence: TGTGCCATCAGTGACCCGACTAACGGGATTCCCCAGCAGTACTTC.

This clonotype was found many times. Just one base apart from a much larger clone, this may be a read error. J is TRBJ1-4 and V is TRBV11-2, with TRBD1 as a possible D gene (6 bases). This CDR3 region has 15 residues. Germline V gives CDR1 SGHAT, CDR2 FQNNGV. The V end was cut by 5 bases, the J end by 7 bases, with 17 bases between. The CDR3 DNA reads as TGTGCCAGCAGCCCTAGGACAGATTTTAGTGAAAAACTGTTTTTT. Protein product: CASSPRTDFSEKLFF.

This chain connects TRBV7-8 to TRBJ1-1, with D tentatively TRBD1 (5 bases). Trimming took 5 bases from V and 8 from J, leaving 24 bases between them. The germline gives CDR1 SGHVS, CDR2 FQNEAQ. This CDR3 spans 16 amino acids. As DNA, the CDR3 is TGTGCCAGCAGCCTACGTCCGAGGGCCGGGGGTAGGGAAGCTTTCTTT. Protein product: CASSLRPRAGGREAFF.

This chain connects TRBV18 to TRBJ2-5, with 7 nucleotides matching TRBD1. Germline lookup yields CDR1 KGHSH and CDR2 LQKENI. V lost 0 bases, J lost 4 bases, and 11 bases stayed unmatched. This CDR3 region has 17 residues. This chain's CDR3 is CASSPPVRQGDGETQYF. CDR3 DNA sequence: TGTGCCAGCTCACCACCGGTCAGGCAGGGGGACGGAGAGACCCAGTACTTC. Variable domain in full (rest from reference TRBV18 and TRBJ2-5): NAGVMQNPRHLVRRRGQEARLRCSPMKGHSHVYWYRQLPEEGLKFMVYLQKENIIDESGMPKERFSAEFPKEGPSILRIQQVVRGDSAAYFCASSPPVRQGDGETQYFGPGTRLLVL.

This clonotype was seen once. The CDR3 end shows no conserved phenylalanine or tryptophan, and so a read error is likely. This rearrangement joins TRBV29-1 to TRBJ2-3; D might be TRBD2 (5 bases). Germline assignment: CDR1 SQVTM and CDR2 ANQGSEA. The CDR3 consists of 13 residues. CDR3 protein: CSIQLGSTDTQYY. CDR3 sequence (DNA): TGCAGCATTCAACTGGGGAGCACAGATACACAGTATTAT.

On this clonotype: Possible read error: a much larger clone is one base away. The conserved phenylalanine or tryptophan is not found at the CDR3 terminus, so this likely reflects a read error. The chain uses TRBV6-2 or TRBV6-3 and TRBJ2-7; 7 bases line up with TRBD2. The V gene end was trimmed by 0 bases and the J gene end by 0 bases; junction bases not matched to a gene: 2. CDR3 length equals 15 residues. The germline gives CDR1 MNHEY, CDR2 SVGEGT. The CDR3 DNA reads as TGTGCCAGCAGTTACTCTCGGGAGGTCTCCTACGAGCAGTACTTA. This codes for CASSYSREVSYEQYL.

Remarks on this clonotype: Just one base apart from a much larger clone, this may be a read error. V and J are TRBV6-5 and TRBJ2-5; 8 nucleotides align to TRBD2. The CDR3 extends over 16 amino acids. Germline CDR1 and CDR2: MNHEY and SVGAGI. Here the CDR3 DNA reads TGTGCCAGCAGTCTGACGGGGGGGGCGTACCAAGAGACCCAGCACTTC. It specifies CASSLTGGAYQETQHF.

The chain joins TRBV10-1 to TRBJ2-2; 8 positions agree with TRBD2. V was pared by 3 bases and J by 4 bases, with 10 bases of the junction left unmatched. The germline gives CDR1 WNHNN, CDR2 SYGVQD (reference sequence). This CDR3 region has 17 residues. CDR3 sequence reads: CASSDIQGLAGTGELFF. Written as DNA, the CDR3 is TGCGCCAGCAGTGATATCCAGGGGCTAGCGGGCACCGGGGAGCTGTTTTTT.